Shown below are 18 T cell receptor beta chains from a single sample sequenced in a study of blood T cell repertoires in COVID-19. The assay was immunoSEQ multiplex PCR, and TCRdb's table has in-frame clones only and misses some. The sample contains roughly 190,000 clones, around 90% of which appear only once. The specimen sequenced was peripheral blood. These receptors all come from a man aged 35 to 55 with active or convalescent COVID-19.

V usage is TRBV27 and J usage is TRBJ1-4, with D perhaps TRBD1 (5 bases). Germline CDR1 is MNHEY and CDR2 is SMNVEV (reference sequence). The CDR3 contains 15 residues. V dropped 6 bases and J dropped 8 bases, with 19 bases sitting between them. The CDR3 spells CASSQGWGVREKLFF. The CDR3 DNA reads as TGTGCCAGCAGCCAAGGCTGGGGGGTGAGAGAAAAACTGTTTTTT.

This chain joins TRBV27 and TRBJ2-7; TRBD2 aligns across 7 bases. The germline CDR1 and CDR2 sequences are MNHEY and SMNVEV (reference sequence). CDR3 length equals 15 residues. V was pared by 5 bases and J by 4 bases, with 11 bases of the junction left unmatched. CDR3 residues: CASSLKRDLQYEQYF. The CDR3 coding sequence is TGTGCCAGCAGTCTAAAGCGGGATCTTCAATACGAGCAGTACTTC.

A remark on this clone: A junction boundary mismatches the germline segment, possibly from a read error. V gene TRBV2 combines with J gene TRBJ2-7; 10 bases are shared with TRBD2. This CDR3 has 11 amino acids. Germline V gives CDR1 SNHLY, CDR2 FYNNEI. In DNA form, the CDR3 reads TGTGCCAGCAGCCAAGCGGGAGGGCGTATCTTC. Its protein product is CASSQAGGRIF. The variable domain in full, with the rest retrieved from reference TRBV2 and TRBJ2-7, is EPEVTQTPSHQVTQMGQEVILRCVPISNHLYFYWYRQILGQKVEFLVSFYNNEISEKSEIFDDQFSVERPDGSNFTLKIRSTKLEDSAMYFCASSQAGGRIFGPGTRLTVT.

This clone was seen once. The chain uses TRBV19 and TRBJ2-3; TRBD2 agrees at 12 bases. The CDR3 totals 16 residues. V lost 7 bases to trimming and J lost 4 bases; unmatched junction nucleotides: 9. Germline lookup yields CDR1 LNHDA and CDR2 SQIVND (reference sequence). CDR3 protein: CASTDRASGRADTQYF. CDR3 sequence (DNA): TGTGCCAGTACCGACCGGGCTAGCGGGAGGGCAGATACGCAGTATTTT.

The rearrangement joins TRBV28 to TRBJ2-7, with a tentative D call TRBD2 (6 bases). Germline CDR1 MDHEN, CDR2 SYDVKM. There are 14 residues in the CDR3. V was shortened by 7 bases and J by 0 bases, with 13 bases between the two germline ends. The CDR3 DNA sequence: TGTGCCAGCATCAGGGACTGGGGCTCCTACGAGCAGTACTTC. This sequence encodes CASIRDWGSYEQYF.

The rearrangement uses TRBV29-1 and TRBJ2-3; the D is unclear. Per germline, CDR1 SQVTM and CDR2 ANQGSEA. The CDR3 extends over 13 amino acids. V lost 3 bases and J lost 0, with 7 bases in between. The CDR3 reads CSVDATSTDTQYF. The CDR3 nucleotides read TGCAGCGTTGACGCCACTAGCACAGATACGCAGTATTTT.

V usage is TRBV19 and J usage is TRBJ2-1; 8 bases map to TRBD1. CDR1 and CDR2 from the germline V gene are LNHDA and SQIVND (reference sequence). V trimming: 5 bases; J trimming: 12 bases; junction bases outside the gene matches: 12. This CDR3 contains 14 residues. The CDR3 sequence: CASSPRQGASWQFF. CDR3 bases: TGTGCCAGTAGTCCTCGGCAGGGGGCCTCTTGGCAGTTCTTC.

By share of the sample, this clone is medium-sized. This chain connects TRBV3-1 (or the pseudogene TRBV3-2) to TRBJ1-3; D is unclear. CDR3 length equals 15 residues. Trimming took off 7 bases at V and 8 bases at J, with 21 bases between the two ends. CDR1 and CDR2 from the germline V gene are LGHDT and YNNKEL (reference sequence). CDR3 sequence reads: CASTPIGNNQDTIYF. Written as DNA, the CDR3 is TGTGCCAGCACCCCAATAGGAAACAATCAGGACACCATATATTTT.

The chain couples TRBV3-1 (or the pseudogene TRBV3-2) to TRBJ2-1; 7 bases are a match to TRBD2. The CDR3 contains 14 residues. V lost 10 bases and J lost 8; bases outside the gene matches: 14. From germline, CDR1 is LGHDT and CDR2 YNNKEL (reference sequence). CDR3 sequence: CATHTGTNNHEQFF. DNA of the CDR3: TGTGCCACCCATACCGGGACTAACAATCATGAGCAGTTCTTC.

The rearrangement uses TRBV4-1 and TRBJ2-1; possible D gene TRBD1, 6 bases. The CDR3 runs 16 residues. V lost 4 bases and J lost 0, with 13 bases in between. Germline CDR1 reads MGHRA; CDR2 reads YSYEKL. The DNA for the CDR3 is TGCGCCAGCAGCCGGGGGACGGACAGCTCCTACAATGAGCAGTTCTTC. Translated, it gives CASSRGTDSSYNEQFF.

CDR3 nucleotide sequence: TGTGCCAGCAGCCAAGGGGCGAGGGTGGATTCACCCCTCCACTTT. As protein: CASSQGARVDSPLHF. The chain joins TRBV14 to TRBJ1-6; D gene uncertain. This CDR3 has 15 amino acids. The germline gives CDR1 SGHDN, CDR2 FVKESK. The V end lost 1 base, the J end lost 8 bases, and 12 bases lay between the germline ends.

The gene calls are TRBV4-1 and TRBJ1-5; D not certain. V lost 4 bases and J lost 3, with 19 bases in between. The germline V gene has CDR1 MGHRA and CDR2 YSYEKL. The CDR3 is 17 residues long. DNA for the CDR3: TGCGCCAGCAGCCTGATCTTTCCTAGACCATACAATCAGCCCCAGCATTTT. Its translation is CASSLIFPRPYNQPQHF.

The chain has TRBV29-1 and TRBJ1-5, with D perhaps TRBD1 (5 bases). The germline CDR1 and CDR2 sequences are SQVTM and ANQGSEA. The CDR3 has 14 residues. Deletions cut 4 bases from V and 0 bases from J, with 10 bases between. CDR3 bases: TGCAGCGTTGGGGGCCAGGATAGCAATCAGCCCCAGCATTTT. Translating gives CSVGGQDSNQPQHF.

The chain uses TRBV2 and TRBJ1-2; weak D call: TRBD1 (6 bases). CDR3 length equals 14 residues. Germline CDR1 and CDR2: SNHLY and FYNNEI. V dropped 4 bases and J dropped 4 bases, with 13 bases sitting between them. CDR3 DNA sequence: TGTGCCAGCAGTGCCCGGACAGACCCCTATGGCTACACCTTC. This sequence encodes CASSARTDPYGYTF.

The chain joins TRBV24-1 to TRBJ1-5; no definite D call. This CDR3 comprises 14 residues. The ends were cut back, 3 bases at V and 5 bases at J, with 10 bases in the middle. CDR1 and CDR2 from the germline V gene are KGHDR and SFDVKD. The CDR3: CATSDPGNYQPQHF. CDR3 nucleotides: TGTGCCACCAGTGATCCGGGGAACTATCAGCCCCAGCATTTT.

The chain carries TRBV9 and TRBJ2-2; D is undetermined. This CDR3 has 13 residues. Germline lookup yields CDR1 SGDLS and CDR2 YYNGEE. Trimming removed 0 bases at V and 6 bases at J, with 6 bases between. This chain's CDR3 is CASSVGSAGELFF. The DNA for the CDR3 is TGTGCCAGCAGCGTAGGGAGCGCCGGGGAGCTGTTTTTT.

The rearrangement uses TRBV20-1 and TRBJ2-7; 9 nucleotides agree with TRBD1. The V gene's germline CDR1 is DFQATT and CDR2 SNEGSKA (reference sequence). The trim removed 3 bases at V and 6 bases at J, leaving 12 bases unmatched. The CDR3 runs 15 residues. The CDR3 spells CSASFLQGASGEQYF. CDR3 sequence (DNA): TGCAGTGCTAGTTTTCTACAGGGGGCTAGTGGCGAGCAGTACTTC.

V is TRBV4-1 and J is TRBJ2-5, with D possibly being TRBD1 (6 bases). The CDR3 runs to 15 residues. From germline, CDR1 is MGHRA and CDR2 YSYEKL. V was clipped by 2 bases and J by 0 bases, with 10 bases between them. CDR3 residues: CASSQFRDNQETQYF. CDR3 DNA sequence: TGCGCCAGCAGCCAATTCCGGGACAACCAAGAGACCCAGTACTTC.